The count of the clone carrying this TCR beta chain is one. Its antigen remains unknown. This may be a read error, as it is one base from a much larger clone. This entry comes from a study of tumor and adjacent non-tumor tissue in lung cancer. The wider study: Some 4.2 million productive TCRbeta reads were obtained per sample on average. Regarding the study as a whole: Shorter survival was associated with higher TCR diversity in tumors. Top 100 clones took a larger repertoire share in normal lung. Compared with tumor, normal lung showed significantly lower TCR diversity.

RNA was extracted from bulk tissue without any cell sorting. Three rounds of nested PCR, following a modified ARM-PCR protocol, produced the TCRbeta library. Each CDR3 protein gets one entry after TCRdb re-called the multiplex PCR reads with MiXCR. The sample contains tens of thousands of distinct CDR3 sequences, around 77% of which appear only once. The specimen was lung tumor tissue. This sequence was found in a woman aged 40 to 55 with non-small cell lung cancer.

The CDR3 coding sequence is TGCAGTGCTAGAGATCATCCGGGACTAGCGGGGGGGGCCTACGATCAGTACTTC. As protein: CSARDHPGLAGGAYDQYF. The V and J genes are TRBV20-1 and TRBJ2-7, with 16 bases identical to TRBD2. This CDR3 has 18 residues. Germline lookup yields CDR1 DFQATT and CDR2 SNEGSKA (reference sequence).